These 21 T cell receptor beta chains share one sample of origin, sequenced in a study of early T cells in non-severe SARS-CoV-2 infection. In TCRdb, the 5' RACE reads were re-called with MiXCR into one record per CDR3 protein. In the table there are around 37,000 distinct CDR3 sequences, 9% to 10% of which are singletons. The sequenced sample consisted of whole blood. The receptor set was obtained from an adult who was a healthcare worker with PCR-confirmed SARS-CoV-2 infection or an uninfected control (not recorded which).

This clonotype was seen only a few times. The chain carries TRBV29-1 and TRBJ2-2; a weak D match, TRBD2 (7 bases). This CDR3 contains 15 residues. The germline gives CDR1 SQVTM, CDR2 ANQGSEA. The V end was cut by 4 bases, the J end by 7 bases, with 19 bases between. The CDR3: CSVGGRGGSGGELFF. The CDR3 DNA follows: TGCAGCGTTGGTGGACGCGGGGGCTCGGGCGGGGAGCTGTTTTTT.

The table lists this clonotype with many counts. The chain uses TRBV7-2 and TRBJ1-1; the match to TRBD1 covers 9 bases. The CDR3 covers 15 residues. The trim removed 3 bases at V and 6 bases at J, leaving 8 bases unmatched. Germline CDR1 SGHTA, CDR2 FQGNSA. The CDR3 sequence is CASSFRQGDIAEAFF. The CDR3 DNA sequence: TGTGCCAGCAGCTTTCGACAGGGGGATATTGCTGAAGCTTTCTTT. The full variable domain, its missing parts supplied by reference TRBV7-2 and TRBJ1-1, is GAGVSQSPSNKVTEKGKDVELRCDPISGHTALYWYRQSLGQGLEFLIYFQGNSAPDKSGLPSDRFSAERTGGSVSTLTIQRTQQEDSAVYLCASSFRQGDIAEAFFGQGTRLTVV.

This clonotype has a count of ten or more. The V call is TRBV20-1, the J call TRBJ1-1, with 8 bases lining up with TRBD1. Germline V gives CDR1 DFQATT, CDR2 SNEGSKA (reference sequence). The CDR3 covers 14 residues. Trimming took 5 bases from V and 5 from J; bases not matched to a gene: 10. The CDR3 spells CSASTGDRTTEAFF. The CDR3 nucleotides read TGCAGTGCTTCGACAGGGGATAGAACTACTGAAGCTTTCTTT.

This clonotype appeared many times. This rearrangement joins TRBV5-1 to TRBJ2-5, with 7 bases matching TRBD1. From germline, CDR1 is SGHRS and CDR2 YFSETQ. V shed 3 bases and J 3 bases; nucleotides not matched to a gene: 8. This CDR3 is 15 amino acids long. This CDR3 is CASSSGNRGEETQYF. The CDR3 DNA reads TGCGCCAGCAGCTCTGGTAACAGGGGTGAAGAGACCCAGTACTTC.

This clonotype was counted many times. The V call is TRBV6-6, the J call TRBJ2-1, with TRBD2 identical over 8 bases. V gave up 0 bases and J gave up 7 bases; unmatched junction bases: 8. This CDR3 comprises 16 residues. In germline, CDR1 is MNHNY, CDR2 SVGAGI (reference sequence). CDR3 amino acids: CASSYSAGGSPNEQFF. As DNA, the CDR3 is TGTGCCAGCAGTTACTCGGCGGGGGGCTCCCCGAATGAGCAGTTCTTC.

The chain recombines TRBV4-2 with TRBJ1-5; D is ambiguous. Trimming left V 0 bases short and J 5 bases short, with 5 bases between. CDR3 length equals 13 residues. The V gene's germline CDR1 is LGHNA and CDR2 YNFKEQ. The CDR3 is CASSQDGDQPQHF. In DNA form, the CDR3 reads TGTGCCAGCAGCCAAGACGGGGATCAGCCCCAGCATTTT.

This clonotype was counted at least ten times. The V gene is TRBV19, the J gene TRBJ2-2, with TRBD2 matching 11 bases. The germline gives CDR1 LNHDA, CDR2 SQIVND (reference sequence). There are 17 residues in the CDR3. Trimming at V came to 4 bases and at J to 1 base, leaving 5 bases not matched to a gene. The CDR3 nucleotides are TGTGCCAGTAGTACCGGGACTAGCGGAAAGAACACCGGGGAGCTGTTTTTT. Translation gives CASSTGTSGKNTGELFF.

The chain carries TRBV7-3 and TRBJ2-5; 7 bases align to TRBD1. The CDR3 consists of 15 residues. The germline V gene encodes CDR1 SGHTA and CDR2 FQGTGA. J gave up 2 bases and V 1 base, and 4 bases lay outside the gene matches. CDR3 protein: CASSLMGQPQETQYF. The CDR3 DNA is TGTGCCAGCAGCTTAATGGGACAGCCTCAAGAGACCCAGTACTTC. The full variable domain, rest sourced from reference TRBV7-3 and TRBJ2-5, is GAGVSQTPSNKVTEKGKYVELRCDPISGHTALYWYRQSLGQGPEFLIYFQGTGAADDSGLPNDRFFAVRPEGSVSTLKIQRTERGDSAVYLCASSLMGQPQETQYFGPGTRLLVL.

At least ten counts were recorded for this clonotype. The genes are TRBV11-2 and TRBJ1-3; no definite D call. V was clipped by 0 bases and J by 5 bases, with 5 bases between them. The CDR3 is 13 amino acids. CDR1 and CDR2 (germline): SGHAT, FQNNGV. Here the CDR3 DNA reads TGTGCCAGCAGCTTAGAGGGTAGAAACACCATATATTTT. Protein sequence: CASSLEGRNTIYF. The variable domain in full, completed from reference TRBV11-2 and TRBJ1-3, reads EAGVAQSPRYKIIEKRQSVAFWCNPISGHATLYWYQQILGQGPKLLIQFQNNGVVDDSQLPKDRFSAERLKGVDSTLKIQPAKLEDSAVYLCASSLEGRNTIYFGEGSWLTVV.

This chain uses TRBV7-8 with TRBJ1-3, with D possibly being TRBD1 (5 bases). Per the germline V gene, CDR1 is SGHVS and CDR2 is FQNEAQ. V was pared by 3 bases and J by 4 bases, with 10 bases between. This CDR3 region has 14 residues. The CDR3 coding sequence is TGTGCCAGCAGCTTTGAACGGACAGGAAACACCATATATTTT. Translation gives CASSFERTGNTIYF.

This clonotype occurred many times. The chain joins TRBV5-8 to TRBJ1-1, with 8 bases identical to TRBD1. This CDR3 has 14 amino acids. V shed 4 bases and J 0 bases; nucleotides not matched to a gene: 2. The V gene's germline CDR1 is SGHTS and CDR2 YDEGEE. The CDR3 loop is CASSPGQVNTEAFF. Written as DNA, the CDR3 is TGTGCCAGCAGCCCGGGACAGGTGAACACTGAAGCTTTCTTT.

This chain links TRBV12-3 or TRBV12-4 with TRBJ2-2, with 8 positions matching TRBD1. The CDR3 is 14 amino acids. J gave up 5 bases and V 5 bases, and 4 bases lay outside the gene matches. CDR3 DNA: TGTGCCAGCAGTCAGGGGGCGAGGACCGGGGAGCTGTTTTTT. Its protein product is CASSQGARTGELFF.

The genes are TRBV7-3 and TRBJ1-1; weak D call: TRBD1 (5 bases). This CDR3 contains 16 residues. CDR1 is SGHTA, CDR2 FQGTGA, per germline. Between the trimmed V and J ends, which lost 1 base and 6 bases, there was a span of 18 bases. The CDR3 bases are TGTGCCAGCAGCTTAAAAGGCGGCAGGGAGATTCCTGAAGCTTTCTTT. Its protein is CASSLKGGREIPEAFF.

This clonotype was observed at least ten times. J is TRBJ1-5 and V is TRBV28; D unclear. From germline, CDR1 is MDHEN and CDR2 SYDVKM. There are 13 residues in the CDR3. Deletions cut 7 bases from V and 7 bases from J, with 14 bases between. This CDR3 is CASKGQVNQPQHF. In DNA form, the CDR3 reads TGTGCCAGCAAGGGCCAGGTAAACCAGCCCCAGCATTTT.

This clonotype was seen ten or more times. The rearrangement links TRBV3-1 to TRBJ2-1; a possible D gene is TRBD2 (5 bases). V dropped 4 bases and J dropped 4 bases, with 8 bases sitting between them. Per the germline V gene, CDR1 is LGHDT and CDR2 is YNNKEL (reference sequence). The CDR3 sequence is 13 residues long. The CDR3 DNA reads as TGTGCCAGCAGCCCCGCGGGTTACAATGAGCAGTTCTTC. This codes for CASSPAGYNEQFF.

This chain connects TRBV20-1 to TRBJ1-1; D ambiguous. There are 14 residues in the CDR3. Germline lookup yields CDR1 DFQATT and CDR2 SNEGSKA (reference sequence). The germline V and J ends were trimmed by 4 bases and 0 bases, with 12 bases remaining between them. The CDR3 is CSATLEGLNTEAFF. The CDR3 region has the DNA TGCAGTGCTACCCTCGAAGGGCTGAACACTGAAGCTTTCTTT.

This clonotype was seen many times. The CDR3 spells CASSSREGKLFF. For the CDR3, the DNA is TGTGCCAGCAGTTCCAGGGAGGGAAAACTGTTTTTT. The chain combines TRBV6-5 with TRBJ1-4; D may be TRBD1 (5 bases). The CDR3 is 12 residues long. V dropped 4 bases and J dropped 10 bases, with 10 bases sitting between them. Germline CDR1 MNHEY, CDR2 SVGAGI.

V and J are TRBV21-1 and TRBJ2-3. TRBV21-1 is a known pseudogene. This CDR3 is 14 amino acids long. In nucleotides, the CDR3 is TGTGCCAGCAGCAACAAGTTCCGCACAGATACGCAGTATTTT. Its protein is CASSNKFRTDTQYF.

In this sample, this clonotype turned up many times. The genes are TRBV6-1 and TRBJ2-4; D is ambiguous. CDR1 and CDR2 from the germline V gene are MNHNS and SASEGT. V shed 3 bases and J shed 6 bases, with 21 bases lying between them. This CDR3 region has 17 residues. CDR3 DNA sequence: TGTGCCAGCAGTGATCAGGATGTCTTAGTTTACGGAAACATTCAGTACTTC. This encodes CASSDQDVLVYGNIQYF.

As DNA, the CDR3 is TGTGCCAGCAGTGAAGCGCTTGTTAATGGCTACACCTTC. Translation: CASSEALVNGYTF. V gene TRBV6-1 combines with J gene TRBJ1-2; unclear D gene. Germline V gives CDR1 MNHNS, CDR2 SASEGT. The CDR3 consists of 13 residues. Trimming cost V 0 bases and J 6 bases, with 8 bases left between them.

This clonotype was observed a handful of times. The genes are TRBV5-1 and TRBJ1-1; 9 nucleotides align to TRBD1. V dropped 1 base and J dropped 4; count of bases not matched to a gene: 2. The CDR3 spans 14 residues. Germline values: CDR1 SGHRS, CDR2 YFSETQ. CDR3 in DNA: TGCGCCAGCAGCTTGCCGGACAGGGGCACTGAAGCTTTCTTT. Its protein is CASSLPDRGTEAFF.